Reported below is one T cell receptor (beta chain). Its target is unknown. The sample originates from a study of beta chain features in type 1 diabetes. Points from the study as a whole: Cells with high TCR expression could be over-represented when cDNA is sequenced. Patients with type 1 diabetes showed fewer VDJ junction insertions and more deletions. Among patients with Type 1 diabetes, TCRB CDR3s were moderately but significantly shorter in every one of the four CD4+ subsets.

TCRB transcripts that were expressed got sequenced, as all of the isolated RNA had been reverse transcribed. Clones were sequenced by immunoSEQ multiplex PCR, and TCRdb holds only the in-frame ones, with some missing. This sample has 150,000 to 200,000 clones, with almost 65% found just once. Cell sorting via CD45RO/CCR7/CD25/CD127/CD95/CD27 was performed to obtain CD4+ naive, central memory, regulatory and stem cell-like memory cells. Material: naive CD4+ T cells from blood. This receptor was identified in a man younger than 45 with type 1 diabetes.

CDR3 nucleotide sequence: TGTGCCAGCAGTTTTGGAGGAGCTAACTATGGCTACACCTTC. Encoded protein: CASSFGGANYGYTF. The rearrangement joins TRBV28 to TRBJ1-2; D is undetermined. There are 14 residues in the CDR3. Germline CDR1 is MDHEN and CDR2 is SYDVKM. Trimming took 3 bases from V and 0 from J, leaving 8 bases between them.